The rows below give T cell receptor beta chains drawn from one sample of a study of identical twins. TCRdb re-called the 5' RACE reads through MiXCR, storing one row per CDR3 protein. The sample includes 550,000 to 700,000 distinct CDR3 sequences, over 8.5% seen only once; the top ten take roughly 3.2%. These data are also associated with another study on yellow fever vaccine responses in identical twins.

Material: PBMCs. These receptors came from a young woman in good health. Both conserved end residues are part of each CDR3. D genes are given only for firm matches. Some rows have no size entry. The others give once, few or many, or a class for an expanded clone.

D gene: NA; clone size: many; J gene: TRBJ2-2; V gene: TRBV28; CDR3 DNA: TGTGCCAGCAGCCCGGGACCGTTCGGGGAGCTGTTTTTT; CDR3 protein: CASSPGPFGELFF
D gene: NA; clone size: few; J gene: TRBJ2-3; V gene: TRBV2; CDR3 DNA: TGTGCCAGCAGACGGGCCCCAACCTGGAGCACAGATACGCAGTATTTT; CDR3 protein: CASRRAPTWSTDTQYF
D gene: TRBD1; clone size: few; J gene: TRBJ1-1; V gene: TRBV4-1; CDR3 DNA: TGCGCCAGCAGCCTCGTCCCGGGACAGGGTTCGAACACTGAAGCTTTCTTT; CDR3 protein: CASSLVPGQGSNTEAFF
D gene: NA; clone size: many; J gene: TRBJ2-7; V gene: TRBV20-1; CDR3 DNA: TGCAGTGCTAGTAACGGGCCATGGACCTACGAGCAGTACTTC; CDR3 protein: CSASNGPWTYEQYF
D gene: TRBD2; clone size: few; J gene: TRBJ2-2; V gene: TRBV5-1; CDR3 DNA: TGCGCCAGCAGCTTGGCAAGCGGGAGTGGCACCGGGGAGCTGTTTTTT; CDR3 protein: CASSLASGSGTGELFF
D gene: NA; clone size: NA; J gene: TRBJ2-7; V gene: TRBV29-1; CDR3 DNA: TGCAGCGTTGGGGTCGGGGGACCTCGTTACGAGCAGTACTTC; CDR3 protein: CSVGVGGPRYEQYF
D gene: TRBD1; clone size: NA; J gene: TRBJ2-7; V gene: TRBV20-1; CDR3 DNA: TGCAGTACCCCCGGGACAGGATACTACGAGCAGTACTTC; CDR3 protein: CSTPGTGYYEQYF
D gene: NA; clone size: many; J gene: TRBJ1-1; V gene: TRBV7-9; CDR3 DNA: TGTGCCAGCAGCTGGCTTGAGGGGCCTGAAGCTTTCTTT; CDR3 protein: CASSWLEGPEAFF
D gene: TRBD1; clone size: NA; J gene: TRBJ2-7; V gene: TRBV7-9; CDR3 DNA: TGTGCCAGCAGCTTTACACCGACAGGGGGTGCCTCCTACGAGCAGTACTTC; CDR3 protein: CASSFTPTGGASYEQYF
D gene: NA; clone size: few; J gene: TRBJ2-1; V gene: TRBV12-3/TRBV12-4; CDR3 DNA: TGTGCCAGCAGGGACCCGGACAGTCGGGGCAACAATGAGCAGTTCTTC; CDR3 protein: CASRDPDSRGNNEQFF
D gene: NA; clone size: NA; J gene: TRBJ2-3; V gene: TRBV29-1; CDR3 DNA: TGCAGCGTTGGCACCGGGACTGACGTTGTAGATACGCAGTATTTT; CDR3 protein: CSVGTGTDVVDTQYF
D gene: TRBD1; clone size: many; J gene: TRBJ1-1; V gene: TRBV3-1; CDR3 DNA: TGTGCCAGCAGCCAAGCCACAGGGGGGACTGAAGCTTTCTTT; CDR3 protein: CASSQATGGTEAFF
D gene: NA; clone size: NA; J gene: TRBJ2-3; V gene: TRBV29-1; CDR3 DNA: TGCAGCGTTGAGTCGACAGACTATCCGACAGATACGCAGTATTTT; CDR3 protein: CSVESTDYPTDTQYF
D gene: TRBD1; clone size: NA; J gene: TRBJ2-7; V gene: TRBV20-1; CDR3 DNA: TGCAGTGCCTTCTCAGGGACAGGAGTTAGTTACGAGCAGTACTTC; CDR3 protein: CSAFSGTGVSYEQYF
D gene: NA; clone size: many; J gene: TRBJ2-2; V gene: TRBV29-1; CDR3 DNA: TGCAGCGTTGCGGGGCGGATGACCGGGGAGCTGTTTTTT; CDR3 protein: CSVAGRMTGELFF
D gene: NA; clone size: NA; J gene: TRBJ2-7; V gene: TRBV11-1; CDR3 DNA: TGTGCCAGCAGCGTAAATCCGGACACCAGCTCCTACGAGCAGTACTTC; CDR3 protein: CASSVNPDTSSYEQYF
D gene: NA; clone size: many; J gene: TRBJ2-5; V gene: TRBV12-3/TRBV12-4; CDR3 DNA: TGTGCCAGCAGTCTAAGGACTGTCGCGCGGGAGACCCAGTACTTC; CDR3 protein: CASSLRTVARETQYF
D gene: NA; clone size: NA; J gene: TRBJ2-3; V gene: TRBV5-8; CDR3 DNA: TGTGCCATCAGCCCTACGGGGCGCACAGATACGCAGTATTTT; CDR3 protein: CAISPTGRTDTQYF
D gene: TRBD1; clone size: few; J gene: TRBJ2-2; V gene: TRBV19; CDR3 DNA: TGTGCCAGCCGCGACAGGGTTTCTATTTTCGGGGAGCTGTTTTTT; CDR3 protein: CASRDRVSIFGELFF
D gene: TRBD2; clone size: few; J gene: TRBJ2-1; V gene: TRBV4-3; CDR3 DNA: TGCGCCAGCAGCCTAAGTAGCGGGAGAGGGGATGAGCAGTTCTTC; CDR3 protein: CASSLSSGRGDEQFF
D gene: NA; clone size: NA; J gene: TRBJ1-2; V gene: TRBV12-3/TRBV12-4; CDR3 DNA: TGTGCCAGCAGTTTAAGGGGTTCAGGGATCAGCTATGGCTACACCTTC; CDR3 protein: CASSLRGSGISYGYTF
D gene: NA; clone size: many; J gene: TRBJ2-7; V gene: TRBV11-2; CDR3 DNA: TGTGCCAGCAGCTTCTTTAGGCAGGGTTACTACGAGCAGTACTTC; CDR3 protein: CASSFFRQGYYEQYF
D gene: TRBD1; clone size: many; J gene: TRBJ1-1; V gene: TRBV7-9; CDR3 DNA: TGTGCCAGCAGCTTAGGGGACAGGGGGTTCAACACTGAAGCTTTCTTT; CDR3 protein: CASSLGDRGFNTEAFF
D gene: NA; clone size: many; J gene: TRBJ2-1; V gene: TRBV3-1; CDR3 DNA: TGTGCCAGCAGCCAAAGTCTACGGGTAAGGGTTAGGAATGAGCAGTTCTTC; CDR3 protein: CASSQSLRVRVRNEQFF
D gene: TRBD1; clone size: many; J gene: TRBJ2-1; V gene: TRBV20-1; CDR3 DNA: TGCAGTGCTAGAGACGGGGACAGCTCCTACAATGAGCAGTTCTTC; CDR3 protein: CSARDGDSSYNEQFF
D gene: NA; clone size: NA; J gene: TRBJ2-3; V gene: TRBV2; CDR3 DNA: TGTGCCAGCAGTGATAGCTGGGAGAATACGCAGTATTTT; CDR3 protein: CASSDSWENTQYF
D gene: TRBD2; clone size: NA; J gene: TRBJ2-7; V gene: TRBV4-1; CDR3 DNA: TGCGCCAGCAGCCAACCTCTGGGACTAGCGGGAGGGCCCTCGGGGGACGAGCAGTACTTC; CDR3 protein: CASSQPLGLAGGPSGDEQYF
D gene: NA; clone size: many; J gene: TRBJ1-5; V gene: TRBV7-2; CDR3 DNA: TGTGCCAGCAGCTTAGTAAGAAGCAATCAGCCCCAGCATTTT; CDR3 protein: CASSLVRSNQPQHF
D gene: TRBD2; clone size: many; J gene: TRBJ2-1; V gene: TRBV24-1; CDR3 DNA: TGTGCCACCAGTGATTTCCGGACTAGCGGGGGGGGGTTCTTC; CDR3 protein: CATSDFRTSGGGFF
D gene: TRBD2; clone size: many; J gene: TRBJ2-7; V gene: TRBV29-1; CDR3 DNA: TGCAGCGGCGTGACTAGCGTCAACTCCTACGAGCAGTACTTC; CDR3 protein: CSGVTSVNSYEQYF
D gene: TRBD2; clone size: many; J gene: TRBJ2-1; V gene: TRBV29-1; CDR3 DNA: TGCAGCGTTGTAGGACTAGCGGGGGGGCTTTACAATGAGCAGTTCTTC; CDR3 protein: CSVVGLAGGLYNEQFF
D gene: NA; clone size: NA; J gene: TRBJ1-6; V gene: TRBV5-1; CDR3 DNA: TGCGCCAGCAGCTTGGAAGGGGCGAGGAATTCACCCCTCCACTTT; CDR3 protein: CASSLEGARNSPLHF
D gene: TRBD2; clone size: many; J gene: TRBJ2-1; V gene: TRBV5-6; CDR3 DNA: TGTGCCAGCAGCTTTTTTGCGGGAGAGATCTACAATGAGCAGTTCTTC; CDR3 protein: CASSFFAGEIYNEQFF
D gene: TRBD1; clone size: NA; J gene: TRBJ2-2; V gene: TRBV19; CDR3 DNA: TGTGCCAGCAGTACAGGGGCAGCAAACACCGGGGAGCTGTTTTTT; CDR3 protein: CASSTGAANTGELFF
D gene: TRBD2; clone size: NA; J gene: TRBJ2-7; V gene: TRBV10-1; CDR3 DNA: TGCGCCAGTCAACTAGCGGGAGGGTACGAGCAGTACTTC; CDR3 protein: CASQLAGGYEQYF
D gene: TRBD1; clone size: few; J gene: TRBJ1-1; V gene: TRBV2; CDR3 DNA: TGTGCCAGCAGCCGGGACAGGGGGGACACTGAAGCTTTCTTT; CDR3 protein: CASSRDRGDTEAFF
D gene: TRBD2; clone size: few; J gene: TRBJ2-5; V gene: TRBV6-1; CDR3 DNA: TGTGCCAGCGAACTAGCGGGAGATGAGACCCAGTACTTC; CDR3 protein: CASELAGDETQYF
D gene: NA; clone size: NA; J gene: TRBJ1-3; V gene: TRBV5-6; CDR3 DNA: TGTGCCAGCTCGACAGTATCTGGAAACACCATATATTTT; CDR3 protein: CASSTVSGNTIYF
D gene: NA; clone size: few; J gene: TRBJ1-6; V gene: TRBV7-3; CDR3 DNA: TGTGCCAGCAGCTTTGGGGGAGCGGATTCACCCCTCCACTTT; CDR3 protein: CASSFGGADSPLHF
D gene: TRBD2; clone size: NA; J gene: TRBJ2-3; V gene: TRBV28; CDR3 DNA: TGTGCCAGCCTACCCGGGGGGGGTCACGATACGCAGTATTTT; CDR3 protein: CASLPGGGHDTQYF
D gene: NA; clone size: few; J gene: TRBJ2-1; V gene: TRBV27; CDR3 DNA: TGTGCCAGCGAGAACCTAGACAATGAGCAGTTCTTC; CDR3 protein: CASENLDNEQFF
D gene: TRBD2; clone size: many; J gene: TRBJ2-1; V gene: TRBV24-1; CDR3 DNA: TGTGCCACCAGTGACCCCATAGCGGGAGGGCCGTGGAATGAGCAGTTCTTC; CDR3 protein: CATSDPIAGGPWNEQFF
D gene: NA; clone size: many; J gene: TRBJ1-2; V gene: TRBV27; CDR3 DNA: TGTGCCAGCAGGGAGTTCGCTGACAAACCTGGCTACACCTTC; CDR3 protein: CASREFADKPGYTF
D gene: TRBD1; clone size: many; J gene: TRBJ2-1; V gene: TRBV7-8; CDR3 DNA: TGTGCCAGCAGCTTAGCTGTTGGGACAGGGGGCTACAATGAGCAGTTCTTC; CDR3 protein: CASSLAVGTGGYNEQFF
D gene: TRBD1; clone size: many; J gene: TRBJ2-5; V gene: TRBV28; CDR3 DNA: TGTGCCAGCAGCCAGGACAGGGGGGCTTTCCAAGAGACCCAGTACTTC; CDR3 protein: CASSQDRGAFQETQYF
D gene: TRBD1; clone size: few; J gene: TRBJ2-7; V gene: TRBV24-1; CDR3 DNA: TGTGCCACGGGACAGGGCTACGAGCAGTACTTC; CDR3 protein: CATGQGYEQYF
D gene: TRBD2; clone size: NA; J gene: TRBJ2-1; V gene: TRBV7-2; CDR3 DNA: TGTGCCAGCAGCCCCGGGACTAGCGGGAGTAGTGAGCAGTTCTTC; CDR3 protein: CASSPGTSGSSEQFF
D gene: NA; clone size: few; J gene: TRBJ2-2; V gene: TRBV29-1; CDR3 DNA: TGCAGCGTTGAAGGGGTTGGGGAGCTGTTTTTT; CDR3 protein: CSVEGVGELFF
D gene: TRBD1; clone size: NA; J gene: TRBJ2-3; V gene: TRBV29-1; CDR3 DNA: TGCAGCGTAGCGACAGGGGGCCGCCGAGCAGATACGCAGTATTTT; CDR3 protein: CSVATGGRRADTQYF
D gene: NA; clone size: few; J gene: TRBJ1-3; V gene: TRBV5-1; CDR3 DNA: TGCGCCAGCAACGGGGAAGGAAACACCATATATTTT; CDR3 protein: CASNGEGNTIYF
D gene: NA; clone size: few; J gene: TRBJ2-1; V gene: TRBV10-2; CDR3 DNA: TGCGCCACCAGAAGGGACTCCTACAATGAGCAGTTCTTC; CDR3 protein: CATRRDSYNEQFF
D gene: NA; clone size: few; J gene: TRBJ2-5; V gene: TRBV12-3/TRBV12-4; CDR3 DNA: TGTGCCAGCAGTTTAGCGCTCGGGCAGCGGGTCCAAGAGACCCAGTACTTC; CDR3 protein: CASSLALGQRVQETQYF
D gene: TRBD1; clone size: NA; J gene: TRBJ2-3; V gene: TRBV4-1; CDR3 DNA: TGCGCCAGCAGCCAAGAAGACAGGGTTATAACAGATACGCAGTATTTT; CDR3 protein: CASSQEDRVITDTQYF
D gene: NA; clone size: few; J gene: TRBJ2-7; V gene: TRBV7-9; CDR3 DNA: TGTGCCAGCAGCTTAGCGATAGGGCTAGCTGAAGAGCAGTACTTC; CDR3 protein: CASSLAIGLAEEQYF
D gene: NA; clone size: few; J gene: TRBJ2-7; V gene: TRBV6-1; CDR3 DNA: TGTGCCAGCAGTCCCTACAGGGATCCCTCCTACGAGCAGTACTTC; CDR3 protein: CASSPYRDPSYEQYF
D gene: NA; clone size: few; J gene: TRBJ2-5; V gene: TRBV11-2; CDR3 DNA: TGTGCCAGCAGCCCCCGCAGGGATTTGGAGACCCAGTACTTC; CDR3 protein: CASSPRRDLETQYF